This T cell receptor (beta chain) appears in the sequencing data of a study of blood T cell repertoires in COVID-19. Study-level information: Collection of acute and convalescent COVID-19 samples took place in the United States, Italy and Spain. The cDNA or gDNA used as material had been derived from T cells, B-cell-depleted T cells, or PBMCs.

This CDR3 has 15 amino acids. J lost 4 bases, V lost 2 bases, and 3 bases had no gene match. The germline CDR1 and CDR2 sequences are SGHRS and YFSETQ. Authors' processing steps: Nucleated cell number was recorded as an estimate derived from reference gene primer amplification. The data were produced by immunoSEQ multiplex PCR, yet TCRdb's version contains in-frame clones alone and is incomplete. The DNA was the basis for D and trimming; V, J and clone size are from that table. The data contain roughly 41,000 clones, 90% of them singletons. This receptor was obtained from a man aged 60 to 69 with active or convalescent COVID-19. Sequencing input: peripheral blood. The chain carries TRBV5-1 and TRBJ2-3; 11 bases align to TRBD2. The CDR3 loop is CASSFSGRESDTQYF. In nucleotides, the CDR3 is TGCGCCAGCAGCTTTAGCGGGAGGGAATCAGATACGCAGTATTTT. The whole variable domain, remainder taken from reference TRBV5-1 and TRBJ2-3, is KAGVTQTPRYLIKTRGQQVTLSCSPISGHRSVSWYQQTPGQGLQFLFEYFSETQRNKGNFPGRFSGRQFSNSRSEMNVSTLELGDSALYLCASSFSGRESDTQYFGPGTRLTVL.